The next 2 T cell receptor beta chains were all read from a single sample in a study of synovial regulatory T cells in juvenile arthritis. TCRdb keeps only in-frame clones here, not all; method: immunoSEQ multiplex PCR. Its table records 7,500 to 10,000 clones. Sample: Treg cells from blood. Sample subset: remaining (HLA-DR-negative) circulating blood Treg cells. These receptors originate from a donor younger than 30 with juvenile idiopathic arthritis.

The CDR3 is CASSLGQGRSEQYF. The gene calls are TRBV11-2 and TRBJ2-7; TCRdb picks TRBD1, but there is no DNA to check that call. Germline assignment: CDR1 SGHAT and CDR2 FQNNGV. The length of the CDR3 is 14 residues. DNA is not recorded here.

The J gene is TRBJ1-3, the V gene TRBV10-2. The CDR3 consists of 12 residues. The DNA is unrecorded. Germline-derived CDR1 and CDR2 are WSHSY and SAAADI. Here the CDR3 reads CASSAPGNTIYF.